A single sample is the source of the 28 T cell receptor beta chains below, sequenced in a study of shared clonotypes between healthy human individuals. The method was immunoSEQ multiplex PCR; TCRdb's version includes in-frame clones alone and lacks a portion of them. This repertoire shows about 2 million clones, around 95% found once; its top ten account for roughly 0.13%. Material for sequencing was naive CD4+ T cells sorted from blood. Subset meaning: CD45RA+ positively selected. The receptors stem from a man aged 18 to 35 in good health.

This clone was recorded only once. V usage is TRBV27 and J usage is TRBJ2-7; 13 bases fit TRBD2. V shed 6 bases and J 5 bases; nucleotides not matched to a gene: 7. The CDR3 spans 15 residues. Germline assignment: CDR1 MNHEY and CDR2 SMNVEV (reference sequence). The CDR3 DNA sequence: TGTGCCAGCAGCCCAGGACTAGCGGGAGTTGACGAGCAGTACTTC. Translating gives CASSPGLAGVDEQYF.

The CDR3 here is CASSELTGYNTEAFF. The CDR3 DNA reads TGTGCCAGCTCAGAACTGACAGGGTATAACACTGAAGCTTTCTTT. The gene calls are TRBV18 and TRBJ1-1, with 7 bases matching TRBD1. V dropped 5 bases and J dropped 2; count of bases not matched to a gene: 8. Germline loops: CDR1 KGHSH, CDR2 LQKENI. The CDR3 runs 15 residues.

This clone came up once. The V call is TRBV5-4, the J call TRBJ1-6, with 7 nucleotides matching TRBD1. This CDR3 contains 15 residues. Per the germline V gene, CDR1 is SGHNT and CDR2 is YYREEE (reference sequence). J lost 11 bases, V lost 4 bases, and 12 bases had no gene match. CDR3 DNA: TGTGCCAGCAGCGACCCCAGACAGGGTTGGGCACCCCTCCACTTT. Protein sequence: CASSDPRQGWAPLHF.

Remarks on this clone: Other nucleotide sequences from this sample produce the same CDR3. Here the CDR3 reads CASSGQGNTEAFF. The DNA of the CDR3 is TGCGCCAGCAGCGGACAGGGAAACACTGAAGCTTTCTTT. The V gene is TRBV5-1, the J gene TRBJ1-1; the match to TRBD1 covers 8 bases. CDR3 length equals 13 residues. Germline V gene lookup returns CDR1 SGHRS and CDR2 YFSETQ. Unmatched junction bases numbered 1, after V lost 4 bases and J lost 2 bases.

The CDR3 is CASSLDRTVKGYTF. The DNA for the CDR3 is TGTGCCAGCAGCTTAGATAGGACAGTGAAAGGCTACACCTTC. The chain uses TRBV11-2 and TRBJ1-2; maybe TRBD1 (6 bases). CDR1 is SGHAT, CDR2 FQNNGV, per germline. V was trimmed by 0 bases and J by 8 bases, leaving 13 bases between them. The CDR3 contains 14 residues.

This clone was seen a few times. The same CDR3 also results from other DNA sequences found in this sample. The genes are TRBV7-9 and TRBJ1-1; D is undetermined. With 2 bases removed from V and 0 bases from J, the gap between germline ends came to 4 bases. This CDR3 is 13 amino acids long. Germline V CDR1 and CDR2: SEHNR, FQNEAQ (reference sequence). CDR3 residues: CASSLSLNTEAFF. CDR3 DNA: TGTGCCAGCAGCTTATCTCTGAACACTGAAGCTTTCTTT.

V usage is TRBV28 and J usage is TRBJ2-7; D gene unclear. Germline CDR1 reads MDHEN; CDR2 reads SYDVKM. V was clipped by 4 bases and J by 3 bases, with 7 bases between them. This CDR3 contains 12 residues. The CDR3 is CASSSQLYEQYF. The CDR3 bases are TGTGCCAGCAGTTCACAACTCTACGAGCAGTACTTC.

The genes are TRBV27 and TRBJ2-7; 10 nucleotides align to TRBD1. There are 14 residues in the CDR3. The germline V gene encodes CDR1 MNHEY and CDR2 SMNVEV (reference sequence). The V and J ends lost 5 bases and 6 bases, in that order; junction bases with no gene match: 7. The CDR3 sequence: CASSPGTGAVEQYF. The CDR3 DNA reads as TGTGCCAGCAGTCCCGGGACAGGGGCTGTCGAGCAGTACTTC.

V usage is TRBV28 and J usage is TRBJ1-2; 7 bases match TRBD1. Germline trimming cut 7 bases from V and 1 base from J; bases unmatched to any gene: 3. The CDR3 runs 13 residues. Per germline, CDR1 MDHEN and CDR2 SYDVKM. The CDR3 DNA sequence: TGTGCCAGCAAGGGGACAGATAACTATGGCTACACCTTC. As protein: CASKGTDNYGYTF.

About this clone itself: This same CDR3 is encoded by further DNA sequences in the sample. The chain's CDR3 is CAWSGQGGEKLFF. CDR3 nucleotides: TGTGCCTGGAGTGGACAGGGGGGAGAAAAACTGTTTTTT. The genes are TRBV30 and TRBJ1-4; 9 bases are a match to TRBD1. The CDR3 runs to 13 residues. V lost 1 base and J lost 8; bases outside the gene matches: 2. The V gene's germline CDR1 is GTSNPN and CDR2 SVGIG (reference sequence).

The chain recombines TRBV11-3 with TRBJ1-4, with D hard to call. Germline-derived CDR1 and CDR2 are SGHNT and YENEEA. The germline V and J ends were trimmed by 2 bases and 7 bases, with 11 bases remaining between them. This CDR3 comprises 14 residues. The CDR3 DNA is TGTGCCAGCAGCTTAAGGAGGGATGGTGAAAAACTGTTTTTT. This encodes CASSLRRDGEKLFF.

A note on this clone: Other DNA sequences in the same sample also yield this CDR3. The chain joins TRBV5-1 to TRBJ2-5; the match to TRBD1 covers 11 bases. Trimming cost V 0 bases and J 5 bases; bases outside gene matches: 3. CDR1 and CDR2 from the germline V gene are SGHRS and YFSETQ. CDR3 length equals 15 residues. Here the CDR3 DNA reads TGCGCCAGCAGCTTGGCCGGGGACAGGGGGGAGACCCAGTACTTC. Translation gives CASSLAGDRGETQYF.

The genes are TRBV7-2 and TRBJ2-5; TRBD1 agrees at 10 bases. V lost 1 base and J lost 7; bases outside the gene matches: 6. The CDR3 covers 15 residues. Germline V CDR1 and CDR2: SGHTA, FQGNSA. This CDR3 is CASSLGGQGIGTQYF. The CDR3 nucleotides read TGTGCCAGCAGCTTAGGGGGACAGGGGATAGGGACCCAGTACTTC. Full variable domain (rest looked up from reference TRBV7-2 and TRBJ2-5): GAGVSQSPSNKVTEKGKDVELRCDPISGHTALYWYRQSLGQGLEFLIYFQGNSAPDKSGLPSDRFSAERTGGSVSTLTIQRTQQEDSAVYLCASSLGGQGIGTQYFGPGTRLLVL.

The chain recombines TRBV11-2 with TRBJ2-1; no definite D call. Germline V lookup: CDR1 SGHAT, CDR2 FQNNGV. The CDR3 contains 14 residues. The V and J ends lost 2 bases and 5 bases respectively, with 10 bases between them. This CDR3 reads CASSLSGRNNEQFF. CDR3 in DNA: TGTGCCAGCAGCTTAAGTGGCAGAAACAATGAGCAGTTCTTC.

This chain joins TRBV5-1 and TRBJ1-2; TRBD1 is a possible D gene (5 bases). Germline CDR1 reads SGHRS; CDR2 reads YFSETQ. The V end was cut by 0 bases, the J end by 4 bases, with 16 bases between. There are 16 residues in the CDR3. CDR3 loop: CASSLGSVTASYGYTF. The CDR3 DNA follows: TGCGCCAGCAGCTTGGGAAGTGTGACAGCCTCCTATGGCTACACCTTC.

The chain combines TRBV5-1 with TRBJ2-2; D unclear. This CDR3 is 14 amino acids long. The V end was cut by 0 bases, the J end by 4 bases, with 7 bases between. Germline V gene lookup returns CDR1 SGHRS and CDR2 YFSETQ. CDR3 region: CASSLVDSTGELFF. The CDR3 DNA is TGCGCCAGCAGCTTGGTTGATAGCACCGGGGAGCTGTTTTTT.

The V and J genes are TRBV7-2 and TRBJ2-3; 7 bases match TRBD2. Germline V lookup: CDR1 SGHTA, CDR2 FQGNSA. The CDR3 extends over 14 amino acids. V shed 8 bases and J 6 bases; nucleotides not matched to a gene: 11. The CDR3: CASLKRGPGDTQYF. DNA of the CDR3: TGTGCCAGCTTAAAGCGGGGCCCCGGGGATACGCAGTATTTT.

V gene TRBV4-1 combines with J gene TRBJ2-1; 9 positions match TRBD2. The CDR3 is made up of 17 amino acids. From germline, CDR1 is MGHRA and CDR2 YSYEKL. V gave up 4 bases and J gave up 0 bases; unmatched junction bases: 7. In DNA, the CDR3 is TGCGCCAGCAGCCCCGGACTAGCGCTGAGCTCCTACAATGAGCAGTTCTTC. Translating it yields CASSPGLALSSYNEQFF.

The chain recombines TRBV5-1 with TRBJ2-5; D gene uncertain. Germline V gene data show CDR1 as SGHRS and CDR2 as YFSETQ. There are 14 residues in the CDR3. Trimming shortened V by 4 bases and J by 5 bases, and 15 bases separated the two germline ends. DNA for the CDR3: TGCGCCAGCAGCCCCTCGCCTCCGCAGGAGACCCAGTACTTC. It encodes CASSPSPPQETQYF.

This sequence joins TRBV6-5 and TRBJ1-3; tentative D call: TRBD1 (6 bases). Germline assignment: CDR1 MNHEY and CDR2 SVGAGI. The CDR3 spans 14 residues. V lost 0 bases and J 7 bases, leaving 10 bases between the germline ends. Written as DNA, the CDR3 is TGTGCCAGCAGTTACTCGGGGGGGCAGAACACCATATATTTT. Protein sequence: CASSYSGGQNTIYF.

This chain links TRBV4-1 with TRBJ1-6; D call uncertain. Trimming cost V 1 base and J 7 bases, with 8 bases left between them. This CDR3 has 14 amino acids. Germline CDR1 reads MGHRA; CDR2 reads YSYEKL. The CDR3 reads CASSQGGFNSPLHF. The CDR3 DNA sequence: TGCGCCAGCAGCCAAGGAGGGTTCAATTCACCCCTCCACTTT.

The chain links TRBV7-2 to TRBJ2-2; 8 bases line up with TRBD2. The CDR3 has 18 amino acids. V was pared by 3 bases and J by 1 base, with 10 bases of the junction left unmatched. Germline assignment: CDR1 SGHTA and CDR2 FQGNSA. Here the CDR3 DNA reads TGTGCCAGCAGCTTGTTCCCCGGGCTAGCGGGGAACACCGGGGAGCTGTTTTTT. Its protein is CASSLFPGLAGNTGELFF.

The V and J genes are TRBV21-1 and TRBJ2-7; TRBD1 reflects the table's D call only, with no check against the DNA. TRBV21-1 is noted as a pseudogene. There are 17 residues in the CDR3. The CDR3: CASSKSPDSPVSYEQYF. The CDR3 DNA reads as TGTGCCAGCAGCAAAAGCCCTGACAGCCCGGTGAGCTACGAGCAGTACTTC.

The V gene is TRBV10-3, the J gene TRBJ2-3, with D perhaps matching TRBD1 or TRBD2 (5 bases each). Germline V gene data show CDR1 as ENHRY and CDR2 as SYGVKD. The CDR3 contains 16 residues. V lost 6 bases and J lost 1, with 17 bases in between. CDR3 DNA: TGTGCCATCAGGGGTGGGGATAGAGGGGGCACAGATACGCAGTATTTT. This encodes CAIRGGDRGGTDTQYF.

Only one count was recorded for this clone. The chain uses TRBV7-9 and TRBJ2-1; D ambiguous. Germline loops: CDR1 SEHNR, CDR2 FQNEAQ (reference sequence). This CDR3 is 12 amino acids long. Trimming cost V 5 bases and J 11 bases, with 13 bases left between them. CDR3 DNA: TGTGCCAGCAGCCTCGGTGGGATGAAGCAGTTCTTC. Protein: CASSLGGMKQFF.

The chain combines TRBV10-3 with TRBJ2-7; TRBD2 matches 7 bases. With 10 bases clipped from V and 0 bases from J, the junction kept 9 bases outside the gene matches. The CDR3 extends over 14 amino acids. Germline CDR1 and CDR2: ENHRY and SYGVKD. The chain's CDR3 is CATVVAGSSYEQYF. The CDR3 nucleotides read TGTGCCACCGTTGTAGCGGGTAGCTCCTACGAGCAGTACTTC.

This rearrangement joins TRBV7-8 to TRBJ2-3, with D perhaps matching TRBD1 or TRBD2 (6 bases each). Trimming left V 5 bases short and J 10 bases short, with 22 bases between. Germline CDR1 and CDR2: SGHVS and FQNEAQ. This CDR3 is 15 amino acids long. The CDR3 here is CASSPLASRRGAQYF. As DNA, the CDR3 is TGTGCCAGCAGCCCATTAGCGTCCCGGAGGGGGGCGCAGTATTTT.

The chain links TRBV7-2 to TRBJ1-1; no clear D gene. Per the germline V gene, CDR1 is SGHTA and CDR2 is FQGNSA. The ends were cut back, 1 base at V and 2 bases at J, with 11 bases in the middle. The CDR3 runs to 15 residues. CDR3 DNA: TGTGCCAGCAGCTTAGAGTGGGCTGCAAACACTGAAGCTTTCTTT. It specifies CASSLEWAANTEAFF.